This T cell receptor (beta chain) was captured in a study of T cells in localized non-small cell lung cancer. Germline V CDR1 and CDR2: MGHRA, YSYEKL. Trimming removed 3 bases at V and 5 bases at J, with 13 bases between. The CDR3 runs 15 residues. The repertoire was sequenced with immunoSEQ multiplex PCR; TCRdb's copy has only in-frame clones and lacks some. The table shows around 2,000 clones, with 21% occurring only once. This clone was observed a handful of times. This TCR was sampled from a woman aged 35 to 75 with stage I lung adenocarcinoma. Sample: normal lung tissue next to the tumor, taken before any cancer treatment. This chain connects TRBV4-1 to TRBJ1-4; no reliable D call. CDR3 residues: CASSQEGAPNEKLFF. DNA for the CDR3: TGCGCCAGCAGCCAGGAAGGAGCCCCAAATGAAAAACTGTTTTTT.